This TCR beta chain was identified in a study of shared clonotypes between healthy human individuals. In germline, CDR1 is MGHDK, CDR2 SYGVNS. V was trimmed by 3 bases and J by 7 bases, leaving 13 bases between them. The CDR3 covers 13 residues. TCRdb's table, derived via immunoSEQ multiplex PCR, lists solely in-frame clones and lacks some. The data hold about 2.4 million clones, with approximately 93% observed a single time. This clone appeared a few times. The source material was naive CD4+ T cells from PBMCs. Subset defined: CD45RA+ positively selected. The TCR was taken from a man between 18 and 35 years old in good health. Some clones in this sample may be carry-over from other donors' samples. The V gene is TRBV25-1, the J gene TRBJ2-7; D is unclear. The CDR3 reads CASSDADHREQYF. CDR3 nucleotides: TGTGCCAGCAGTGATGCTGATCATAGGGAGCAGTACTTC.